This T cell receptor (beta chain) originates from a study of cytomegalovirus exposure and HLA in healthy donors. Study results and caveats: Reports credit the classifier with highly specific, highly sensitive diagnosis of cytomegalovirus status.

A remark on this clone: The antigen is undetermined.

With 60 Vbeta and 13 Jbeta primers, the PCR was carried out. Assay: immunoSEQ multiplex PCR; the TCRdb copy retains only in-frame clones and omits some. The sample carries under 200,000 clones, over 75% recorded once. The CDR3 has 13 amino acids. V was trimmed by 4 bases and J by 2 bases, leaving 9 bases between them. Germline-derived CDR1 and CDR2 are WSHSY and SAAADI. This receptor was identified in a man over 45 in good health and CMV-seropositive. The chain is built from TRBV10-2 and TRBJ2-7; D possibly corresponds to TRBD1 (5 bases). Sequences were obtained from PBMCs. The CDR3 loop is CASSADTTYEQYF. The CDR3 nucleotides are TGCGCCAGCAGTGCGGACACTACCTACGAGCAGTACTTC.